These 3 T cell receptor beta chains came from one sample sequenced in a study of graft-versus-host responses after intestinal transplantation (dated by TCRdb to 2020 to 2023). To prepare the library, the immunoSEQ multiplex PCR assay was applied. The source is immuneACCESS, and TCRdb retained only in-frame sequences with V and J called. Part of the clones is not carried over; for the studies checked, unresolved V genes explain less than half of this, and the remainder is unexplained. The table for this sample lists about 12,000 clones; 65% to 85% of them were counted only once. 8.5% to 9% of the sample comes from the top ten. This specimen was PBMCs, taken just over 300 days after intestinal transplant. The receptors originated from a human patient who received an intestinal transplant, so some T cells may come from the graft donor.

This rearrangement joins TRBV5-1 to TRBJ2-3, with a weak D call TRBD2 (6 bases). With 7 bases removed from V and 4 bases from J, the gap between germline ends came to 16 bases. The CDR3 runs 14 residues. Per germline, CDR1 SGHRS and CDR2 YFSETQ. CDR3 in DNA: TGCGCCAGCTCTCGGGGCGGGACGCCAGATACGCAGTATTTT. As protein: CASSRGGTPDTQYF.

The chain has TRBV9 and TRBJ2-2; D not certain. Germline V gene data show CDR1 as SGDLS and CDR2 as YYNGEE. The V gene lost 4 bases and the J gene lost 5 bases, with 18 bases spanning the gap. CDR3 length: 16 residues. The CDR3 region is CASSPRPLSRTGELFF. The CDR3 DNA reads as TGTGCCAGCAGCCCACGCCCCCTTAGTCGTACCGGGGAGCTGTTTTTT.

The V gene is TRBV14, the J gene TRBJ2-1; D remains unclear. The CDR3 extends over 18 amino acids. Between the trimmed V and J ends, which lost 0 bases and 3 bases, there was a span of 18 bases. CDR1 is SGHDN, CDR2 FVKESK, per germline. CDR3: CASSQDPWSSTNYNEQFF. For the CDR3, the DNA is TGTGCCAGCAGCCAAGACCCTTGGAGTAGCACTAACTACAATGAGCAGTTCTTC.